Listed here is a single TCR beta chain. Its antigen has not been determined. No qualities accompany the bases; no much larger clone lies one base away. CDR1 and CDR2 are drawn from the germline V gene: SGDLS, YYNGEE. V and J are truncated by 0 bases and 4 bases respectively, leaving an intervening sequence of 10 bases. From its cysteine to its phenylalanine, the CDR3 spans 14 amino acids. Only the CDR3 DNA is retained, 42 bases long and in frame from the first base. This record belongs to a study of T cell changes during pregnancy in multiple sclerosis (dated by TCRdb to the late 2010s). With respect to the entire study: The study examined how the T cell repertoire changed over the course of pregnancy in women with multiple sclerosis.

Receptor amplification or capture employed the immunoSEQ multiplex PCR assay. The source is immuneACCESS, and TCRdb retained only in-frame sequences with V and J called. Part of the clones is not carried over; for the studies checked, unresolved V genes explain less than half of this, and the remainder is unexplained. In this sample the table shows tens of thousands of clones, 85% of which occur a single time. The ten top clones hold around 14% of the sample. This clonotype was sampled from a female donor in good health, enrolled as a control in a pregnancy study. The chain was built from TRBV9 and TRBJ2-5; a weak D assignment points to TRBD2 (7 bases agree). Sample: CD8+ T cells from peripheral blood mononuclear cells, taken in the first trimester of pregnancy. For the CDR3, the sequence is CASSVGGGPETQYF. Read as DNA, the sequence is TGTGCCAGCAGCGTAGGGGGGGGCCCAGAGACCCAGTACTTC.